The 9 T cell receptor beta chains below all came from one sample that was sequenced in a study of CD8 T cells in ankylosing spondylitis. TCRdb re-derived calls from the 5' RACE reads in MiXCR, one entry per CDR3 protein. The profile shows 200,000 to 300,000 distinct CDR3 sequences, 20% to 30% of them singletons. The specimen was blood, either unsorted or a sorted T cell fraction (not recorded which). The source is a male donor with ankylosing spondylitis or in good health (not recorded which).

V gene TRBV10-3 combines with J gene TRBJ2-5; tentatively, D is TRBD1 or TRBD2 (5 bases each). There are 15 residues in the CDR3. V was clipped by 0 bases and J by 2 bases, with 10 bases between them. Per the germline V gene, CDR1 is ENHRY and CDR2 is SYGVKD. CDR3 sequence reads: CAISESRDPQETQYF. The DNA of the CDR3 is TGTGCCATCAGTGAGTCTAGGGACCCTCAAGAGACCCAGTACTTC.

CDR3 loop: CASSFGLAVETQYF. The CDR3 DNA follows: TGTGCCAGCAGCTTCGGGCTTGCAGTAGAGACCCAGTACTTC. The rearrangement joins TRBV11-1 to TRBJ2-5; D ambiguous. Germline V gene data show CDR1 as SGHAT and CDR2 as FQDESV (reference sequence). Trimming removed 3 bases from V and 4 bases from J, with 12 bases in between. The CDR3 spans 14 residues.

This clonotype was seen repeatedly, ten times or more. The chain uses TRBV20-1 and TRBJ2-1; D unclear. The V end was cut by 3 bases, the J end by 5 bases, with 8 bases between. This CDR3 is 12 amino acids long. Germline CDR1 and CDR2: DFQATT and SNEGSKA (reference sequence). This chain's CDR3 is CSARVPHNEQFF. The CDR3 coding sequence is TGCAGTGCTAGGGTTCCGCACAATGAGCAGTTCTTC.

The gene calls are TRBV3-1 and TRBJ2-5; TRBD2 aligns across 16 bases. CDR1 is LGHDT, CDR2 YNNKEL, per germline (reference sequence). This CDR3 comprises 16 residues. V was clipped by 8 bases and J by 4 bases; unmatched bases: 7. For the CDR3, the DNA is TGTGCCAGCTCCGGGACTAGCGGGGGGGGTGGAGAGACCCAGTACTTC. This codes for CASSGTSGGGGETQYF.

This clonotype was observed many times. CDR3 bases: TGTGCCAGCAGTTTACTAGCGGTGTTCACCGGGGAGCTGTTTTTT. Amino acids: CASSLLAVFTGELFF. The chain uses TRBV12-3 or TRBV12-4 and TRBJ2-2; 7 bases map to TRBD2. CDR3 size: 15 residues. With 2 bases clipped from V and 4 bases from J, the junction kept 4 bases outside the gene matches.

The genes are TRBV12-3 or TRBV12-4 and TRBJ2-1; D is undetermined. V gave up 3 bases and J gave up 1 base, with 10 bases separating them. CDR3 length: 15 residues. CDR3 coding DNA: TGTGCCAGCAGTTTTAGGGAAGGGTCCTACAATGAGCAGTTCTTC. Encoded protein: CASSFREGSYNEQFF.

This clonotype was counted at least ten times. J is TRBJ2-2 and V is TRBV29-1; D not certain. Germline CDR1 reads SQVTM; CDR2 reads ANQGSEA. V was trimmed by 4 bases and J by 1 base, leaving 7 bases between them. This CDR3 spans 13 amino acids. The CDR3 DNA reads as TGCAGCGTTGTGATCCAGAACACCGGGGAGCTGTTTTTT. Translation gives CSVVIQNTGELFF.

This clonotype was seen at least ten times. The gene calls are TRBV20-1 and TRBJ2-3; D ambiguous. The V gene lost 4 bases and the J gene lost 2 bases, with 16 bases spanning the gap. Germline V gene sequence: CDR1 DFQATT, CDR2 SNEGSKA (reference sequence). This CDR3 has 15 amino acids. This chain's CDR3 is CSATSGPSLTDTQYF. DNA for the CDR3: TGCAGTGCTACGTCCGGGCCAAGCCTCACAGATACGCAGTATTTT.

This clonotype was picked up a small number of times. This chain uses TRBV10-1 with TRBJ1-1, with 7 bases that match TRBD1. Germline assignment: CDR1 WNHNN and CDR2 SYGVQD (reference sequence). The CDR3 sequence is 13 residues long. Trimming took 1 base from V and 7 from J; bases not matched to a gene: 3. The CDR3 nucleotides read TGCGCCAGCAGTGAGTACCGACAGGGTGAAGCTTTCTTT. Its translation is CASSEYRQGEAFF.